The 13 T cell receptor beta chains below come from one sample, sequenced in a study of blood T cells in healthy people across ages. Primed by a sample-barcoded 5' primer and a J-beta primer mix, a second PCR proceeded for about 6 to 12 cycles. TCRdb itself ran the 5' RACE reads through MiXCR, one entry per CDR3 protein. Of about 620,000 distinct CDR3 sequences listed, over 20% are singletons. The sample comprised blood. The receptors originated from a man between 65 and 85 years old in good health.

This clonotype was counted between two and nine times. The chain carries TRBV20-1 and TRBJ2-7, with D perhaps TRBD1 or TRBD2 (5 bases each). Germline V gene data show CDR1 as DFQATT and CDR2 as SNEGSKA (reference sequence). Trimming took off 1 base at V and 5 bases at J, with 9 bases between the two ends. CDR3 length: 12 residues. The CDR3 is CSARVGDHEQYF. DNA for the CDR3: TGCAGTGCTAGAGTGGGGGACCACGAGCAGTACTTC.

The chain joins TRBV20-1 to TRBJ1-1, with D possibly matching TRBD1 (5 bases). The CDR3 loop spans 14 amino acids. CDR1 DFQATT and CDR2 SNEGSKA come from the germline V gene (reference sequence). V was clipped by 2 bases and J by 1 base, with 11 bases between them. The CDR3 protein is CSARRSGQNTEAFF. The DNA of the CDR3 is TGCAGTGCTAGACGCTCTGGACAGAACACTGAAGCTTTCTTT.

The CDR3 bases are TGTGCCAGCAGCTCACGGGACAGGGGTATCGATGGCTACACCTTC. Its translation is CASSSRDRGIDGYTF. J is TRBJ1-2 and V is TRBV7-9, with TRBD1 identical over 10 bases. Germline values: CDR1 SEHNR, CDR2 FQNEAQ (reference sequence). The length of the CDR3 is 15 residues. Trimming removed 4 bases from V and 6 bases from J; junction bases left unmatched: 8.

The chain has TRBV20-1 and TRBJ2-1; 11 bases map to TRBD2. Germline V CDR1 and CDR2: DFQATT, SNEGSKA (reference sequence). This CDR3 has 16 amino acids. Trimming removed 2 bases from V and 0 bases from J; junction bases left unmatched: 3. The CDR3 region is CSARRGLAVSYNEQFF. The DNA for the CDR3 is TGCAGTGCTAGACGGGGACTAGCGGTCTCCTACAATGAGCAGTTCTTC.

Written as DNA, the CDR3 is TGTGCCAGCAGCCAAGGGGGGGTTCTCTCCTACAATGAGCAGTTCTTC. Its translation is CASSQGGVLSYNEQFF. The rearrangement links TRBV14 to TRBJ2-1, with D perhaps TRBD2 (6 bases). Per the germline V gene, CDR1 is SGHDN and CDR2 is FVKESK. V lost 1 base to trimming and J lost 0 bases, with 10 bases between them. This CDR3 is built from 16 residues.

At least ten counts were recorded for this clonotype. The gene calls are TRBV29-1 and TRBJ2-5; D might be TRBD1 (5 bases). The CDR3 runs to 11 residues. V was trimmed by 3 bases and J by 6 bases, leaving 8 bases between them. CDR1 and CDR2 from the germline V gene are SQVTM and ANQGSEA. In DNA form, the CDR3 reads TGCAGCGTTGACAGGGATCAGACCCAGTACTTC. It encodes CSVDRDQTQYF.

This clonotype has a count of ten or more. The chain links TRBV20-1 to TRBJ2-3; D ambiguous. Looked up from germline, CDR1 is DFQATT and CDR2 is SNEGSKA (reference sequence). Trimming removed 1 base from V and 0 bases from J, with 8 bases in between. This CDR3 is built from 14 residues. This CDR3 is CSARAQGSTDTQYF. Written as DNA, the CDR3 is TGCAGTGCTAGAGCCCAAGGTAGCACAGATACGCAGTATTTT.

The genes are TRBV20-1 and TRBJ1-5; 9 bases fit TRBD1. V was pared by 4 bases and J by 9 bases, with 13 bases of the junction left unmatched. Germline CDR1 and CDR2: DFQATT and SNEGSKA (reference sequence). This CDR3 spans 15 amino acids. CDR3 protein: CSATKGQGGIRPQHF. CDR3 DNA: TGCAGTGCTACTAAGGGACAGGGTGGCATCAGGCCCCAGCATTTT.

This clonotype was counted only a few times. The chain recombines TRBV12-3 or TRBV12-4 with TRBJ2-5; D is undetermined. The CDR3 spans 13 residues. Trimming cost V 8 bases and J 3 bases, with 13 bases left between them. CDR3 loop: CASGPGQEETQYF. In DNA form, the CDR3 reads TGTGCCAGCGGCCCCGGTCAGGAAGAGACCCAGTACTTC.

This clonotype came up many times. CDR3 nucleotide sequence: TGCGCCAGCAGCTTGGCCTCTTCCCAGCGGGTTTACAATGAGCAGTTCTTC. Amino acid sequence: CASSLASSQRVYNEQFF. V gene TRBV5-1 combines with J gene TRBJ2-1; tentatively, D is TRBD2 (6 bases). The V end lost 0 bases, the J end lost 4 bases, and 17 bases lay between the germline ends. Germline V lookup: CDR1 SGHRS, CDR2 YFSETQ. The CDR3 covers 17 residues. Filled out from reference TRBV5-1 and TRBJ2-1, the complete variable domain reads KAGVTQTPRYLIKTRGQQVTLSCSPISGHRSVSWYQQTPGQGLQFLFEYFSETQRNKGNFPGRFSGRQFSNSRSEMNVSTLELGDSALYLCASSLASSQRVYNEQFFGPGTRLTVL.

In nucleotides, the CDR3 is TGCGCCAGCAGCCAAACAGGGCCTTTTGGAGAGACCCAGTACTTC. Translating it yields CASSQTGPFGETQYF. This chain links TRBV4-1 with TRBJ2-5, with D perhaps TRBD1 (6 bases). This CDR3 has 15 amino acids. V was shortened by 2 bases and J by 4 bases, with 14 bases between the two germline ends. Germline lookup yields CDR1 MGHRA and CDR2 YSYEKL.

The CDR3 sequence is CSVGLAAKNIQYF. CDR3 nucleotide sequence: TGCAGCGTTGGACTAGCGGCCAAAAACATTCAGTACTTC. This rearrangement joins TRBV29-1 to TRBJ2-4, with 8 bases identical to TRBD2. J gave up 1 base and V 4 bases, and 0 bases lay outside the gene matches. CDR1 is SQVTM and CDR2 is ANQGSEA in the germline V gene. The CDR3 sequence is 13 residues long.

CDR3 protein: CASNQGAANEKLFF. CDR3 bases: TGTGCCAGCAATCAGGGGGCAGCTAATGAAAAACTGTTTTTT. The chain employs TRBV6-6 and TRBJ1-4; 8 bases map to TRBD1. This CDR3 has 14 amino acids. Germline CDR1 MNHNY, CDR2 SVGAGI (reference sequence). J was trimmed by 3 bases and V by 7 bases; bases with no gene match: 4.